The 25 T cell receptor beta chains presented below share a single source sample, sequenced in a study of blood T cell repertoires in COVID-19 (dated by TCRdb to the early 2020s). Preparation of the library involved the immunoSEQ multiplex PCR assay. Sourced from immuneACCESS, this table was stored by TCRdb with only in-frame sequences that have V and J called. A share of the clones is absent; for the studies checked, an unresolved V gene accounts for under half, and the remainder has no known explanation. Here the sample has about 140,000 clones; approximately 78% occur a single time. The leading ten clones occupy roughly 11% of the sample. Material for sequencing was peripheral blood. The source is a man aged 55 to 69 who had recovered from COVID-19.

The chain couples TRBV2 to TRBJ2-1; perhaps TRBD1 as D (5 bases). CDR3 size: 15 residues. Germline CDR1 and CDR2: SNHLY and FYNNEI. V was trimmed by 6 bases and J by 6 bases, leaving 18 bases between them. The CDR3 DNA reads as TGTGCCAGCAGAGGGGTGGCCCCAAGGTCCAATGAGCAGTTCTTC. It is translated as CASRGVAPRSNEQFF.

This clone was seen at least ten times. The chain joins TRBV30 to TRBJ1-2; the D gene is possibly TRBD1 (6 bases). CDR1 and CDR2 (germline): GTSNPN, SVGIG (reference sequence). This CDR3 has 13 residues. The germline V and J ends were trimmed by 5 bases and 1 base, with 11 bases remaining between them. The CDR3 DNA reads TGTGCCTGGCGTACAGGGCGTAACTATGGCTACACCTTC. Amino acids: CAWRTGRNYGYTF.

The chain has TRBV28 and TRBJ2-3, with 12 bases aligning to TRBD2. The V segment lost 5 bases and the J segment 2 bases; nucleotides outside the gene matches: 8. Germline values: CDR1 MDHEN, CDR2 SYDVKM. The CDR3 loop spans 17 amino acids. The CDR3 DNA sequence: TGTGCCAGCAGTATCTTAGGACTAGCGGGGTTCACAGATACGCAGTATTTT. This translates into CASSILGLAGFTDTQYF.

This chain uses TRBV5-6 with TRBJ1-1; TRBD1 aligns across 7 bases. This CDR3 spans 15 amino acids. V lost 2 bases to trimming and J lost 5 bases; unmatched junction nucleotides: 9. Germline V gene sequence: CDR1 SGHDT, CDR2 YYEEEE. CDR3 bases: TGTGCCAGCAGCTTAACGACAGGGCTGGGAACTGAAGCTTTCTTT. Its protein product is CASSLTTGLGTEAFF.

The V and J genes are TRBV9 and TRBJ1-3; 7 bases are a match to TRBD1. Germline trimming cut 3 bases from V and 0 bases from J; bases unmatched to any gene: 3. Germline CDR1 SGDLS, CDR2 YYNGEE. The CDR3 loop spans 15 amino acids. DNA for the CDR3: TGTGCCAGCAGCGGATCAGGGGGCTCTGGAAACACCATATATTTT. Protein: CASSGSGGSGNTIYF. The whole variable domain, filled in from reference TRBV9 and TRBJ1-3, reads DSGVTQTPKHLITATGQRVTLRCSPRSGDLSVYWYQQSLDQGLQFLIQYYNGEERAKGNILERFSAQQFPDLHSELNLSSLELGDSALYFCASSGSGGSGNTIYFGEGSWLTVV.

CDR3 region: CASSPQWGAGNTIYF. CDR3 DNA sequence: TGTGCCAGCAGCCCCCAGTGGGGGGCTGGAAACACCATATATTTT. J is TRBJ1-3 and V is TRBV9, with D possibly TRBD1 on 5 matching bases. The germline V gene has CDR1 SGDLS and CDR2 YYNGEE. Trimming removed 4 bases at V and 2 bases at J, with 13 bases between. The CDR3 runs to 15 residues.

The V gene is TRBV18, the J gene TRBJ1-5, with a tentative D call TRBD1 (6 bases). The ends were cut back, 6 bases at V and 3 bases at J, with 12 bases in the middle. This CDR3 is built from 14 residues. The germline CDR1 and CDR2 sequences are KGHSH and LQKENI. In DNA, the CDR3 is TGTGCCAGCTCCACAGGGACCGCCAATCAGCCCCAGCATTTT. Amino acids: CASSTGTANQPQHF.

This chain joins TRBV6-5 and TRBJ1-5, with TRBD1 matching over 9 bases. The CDR3 runs 15 residues. With V trimmed by 0 bases and J by 6 bases, 3 bases remained unmatched. Germline V gives CDR1 MNHEY, CDR2 SVGAGI. CDR3 residues: CASSYSGQGSQPQHF. The CDR3 DNA reads TGTGCCAGCAGTTACTCGGGACAGGGTTCTCAGCCCCAGCATTTT.

The chain links TRBV29-1 to TRBJ2-5; 9 bases match TRBD2. The CDR3 sequence is 12 residues long. Trimming at V came to 8 bases and at J to 9 bases, leaving 10 bases not matched to a gene. The germline V gene has CDR1 SQVTM and CDR2 ANQGSEA. CDR3 nucleotides: TGCAGCACCAAGACGGAGCGGGGGGCCCAGTACTTC. Amino acids: CSTKTERGAQYF.

This clone is a singleton in its sample. The chain combines TRBV3-1 (or the pseudogene TRBV3-2) with TRBJ2-7, with 11 bases lining up with TRBD1. Germline CDR1 and CDR2: LGHDT and YNNKEL (reference sequence). CDR3 size: 13 residues. V lost 4 bases, J lost 6 bases, and 2 bases stayed unmatched. DNA for the CDR3: TGTGCCAGCAGCCCGGGACAGGGGGGCGAGCAGTACTTC. Amino acids: CASSPGQGGEQYF.

The chain combines TRBV4-3 with TRBJ2-5; tentative D call: TRBD2 (5 bases). The CDR3 consists of 17 residues. From germline, CDR1 is LGHNA and CDR2 YSLEER. V was shortened by 0 bases and J by 8 bases, with 22 bases between the two germline ends. The CDR3 DNA is TGCGCCAGCAGCCAAGATTGGAGGAAGGGAGATGGAGATACCCAGTACTTC. Its protein is CASSQDWRKGDGDTQYF.

The CDR3 sequence is CASSYAVDSGNTIYF. Here the CDR3 DNA reads TGTGCCAGCAGCTATGCGGTGGACTCTGGAAACACCATATATTTT. V and J are TRBV9 and TRBJ1-3; D is ambiguous. The V and J ends lost 4 bases and 0 bases respectively, with 11 bases between them. Germline lookup yields CDR1 SGDLS and CDR2 YYNGEE. The CDR3 runs 15 residues.

This clone was counted ten times or more. This chain connects TRBV5-1 to TRBJ2-7; perhaps TRBD2 as D (5 bases). V was trimmed by 4 bases and J by 6 bases, leaving 11 bases between them. The CDR3 is 12 residues long. Germline V lookup: CDR1 SGHRS, CDR2 YFSETQ. CDR3 coding DNA: TGCGCCAGCAGCCCCCTGGGAGTCGAGCAGTACTTC. It encodes CASSPLGVEQYF.

The J gene is TRBJ1-5, the V gene TRBV19, with unresolved D. Trimming left V 3 bases short and J 4 bases short, with 13 bases between. Germline assignment: CDR1 LNHDA and CDR2 SQIVND (reference sequence). This CDR3 is built from 15 residues. The CDR3 spells CASSMSSGINQPQHF. The CDR3 DNA is TGTGCCAGTAGTATGTCGTCAGGAATAAATCAGCCCCAGCATTTT.

The CDR3, as DNA: TGTGCCAGCACCCTTACAGGGGGCCTGGGCACTGAAGCTTTCTTT. This translates into CASTLTGGLGTEAFF. This chain connects TRBV11-2 to TRBJ1-1; TRBD1 matches 9 bases. Germline V gives CDR1 SGHAT, CDR2 FQNNGV. J gave up 4 bases and V 7 bases, and 10 bases lay outside the gene matches. This CDR3 has 15 residues.

The V call is TRBV5-5, the J call TRBJ2-5; D is ambiguous. Germline values: CDR1 SGHKS, CDR2 YYEKEE (reference sequence). The CDR3 sequence is 12 residues long. V lost 0 bases and J lost 9, with 9 bases in between. CDR3 in amino acids: CASSLVLEAQYF. Here the CDR3 DNA reads TGTGCCAGCAGCTTGGTCCTAGAAGCCCAGTACTTC.

The V gene is TRBV28, the J gene TRBJ2-2; TRBD2 might be the D (6 bases). With 2 bases removed from V and 1 base from J, the gap between germline ends came to 8 bases. CDR1 is MDHEN and CDR2 is SYDVKM in the germline V gene. This CDR3 is 15 amino acids long. CDR3: CASSLIGGNTGELFF. The DNA for the CDR3 is TGTGCCAGCAGTTTAATCGGGGGGAACACCGGGGAGCTGTTTTTT. The full variable domain, in which reference TRBV28 and TRBJ2-2 provide the parts outside the CDR3, is DVKVTQSSRYLVKRTGEKVFLECVQDMDHENMFWYRQDPGLGLRLIYFSYDVKMKEKGDIPEGYSVSREKKERFSLILESASTNQTSMYLCASSLIGGNTGELFFGEGSRLTVL.

The chain carries TRBV19 and TRBJ1-5; D may be TRBD1 (6 bases). CDR3 size: 14 residues. Germline V gene lookup returns CDR1 LNHDA and CDR2 SQIVND (reference sequence). Trimming left V 5 bases short and J 7 bases short, with 15 bases between. The CDR3 loop reads CASSQQGRGQPQHF. In DNA form, the CDR3 reads TGTGCCAGTAGTCAACAGGGAAGAGGACAGCCCCAGCATTTT. Complete variable domain (other parts from reference TRBV19 and TRBJ1-5): DGGITQSPKYLFRKEGQNVTLSCEQNLNHDAMYWYRQDPGQGLRLIYYSQIVNDFQKGDIAEGYSVSREKKESFPLTVTSAQKNPTAFYLCASSQQGRGQPQHFGDGTRLSIL.

The chain recombines TRBV28 with TRBJ1-4, with D tentatively TRBD1 (6 bases). The V end lost 6 bases, the J end lost 0 bases, and 17 bases lay between the germline ends. The CDR3 contains 17 residues. CDR1 and CDR2 from the germline V gene are MDHEN and SYDVKM. The CDR3 DNA follows: TGTGCCAGCAGCATCCGAAGACAGGCTACAACTAATGAAAAACTGTTTTTT. Protein: CASSIRRQATTNEKLFF. The whole variable domain, filled in from reference TRBV28 and TRBJ1-4, reads DVKVTQSSRYLVKRTGEKVFLECVQDMDHENMFWYRQDPGLGLRLIYFSYDVKMKEKGDIPEGYSVSREKKERFSLILESASTNQTSMYLCASSIRRQATTNEKLFFGSGTQLSVL.

CDR3 amino acids: CASSYGDTHSGNTIYF. As DNA, the CDR3 is TGTGCCAGCAGCTATGGGGACACCCACTCTGGAAACACCATATATTTT. The chain combines TRBV7-6 with TRBJ1-3, with D possibly TRBD1 on 6 matching bases. The CDR3 is made up of 16 amino acids. From germline, CDR1 is SGHVS and CDR2 FNYEAQ. V was trimmed by 4 bases and J by 0 bases, leaving 13 bases between them.

V is TRBV28 and J is TRBJ2-2, with 10 bases that match TRBD1. The length of the CDR3 is 13 residues. V gave up 6 bases and J gave up 12 bases; unmatched junction bases: 7. Germline CDR1 reads MDHEN; CDR2 reads SYDVKM. The CDR3, as DNA: TGTGCCAGCAGGACAGGGGGCATTGAGAAGCTGTTTTTT. Protein sequence: CASRTGGIEKLFF.

The chain uses TRBV19 and TRBJ1-2; 7 positions match TRBD1. The ends lost 6 bases at V and 8 bases at J; junction bases unmatched: 9. Germline V gene data show CDR1 as LNHDA and CDR2 as SQIVND (reference sequence). The CDR3 contains 13 residues. CDR3 nucleotide sequence: TGTGCCAGTAGCCCTGACAGGGACGGAGGCTACACCTTC. It encodes CASSPDRDGGYTF.

This clone was detected a few times. CDR3 sequence: CASSIGGGRVNTEAFF. The CDR3, as DNA: TGTGCCAGCTCCATAGGTGGCGGGCGGGTGAACACTGAAGCTTTCTTT. The V and J genes are TRBV18 and TRBJ1-1; D unclear. The CDR3 length is 16 residues. The V and J ends lost 6 bases and 0 bases respectively, with 17 bases between them. Germline lookup yields CDR1 KGHSH and CDR2 LQKENI.

This clone has a single count. The chain links TRBV5-1 to TRBJ1-4; 7 bases map to TRBD1. The CDR3 is 15 residues long. Germline CDR1 and CDR2: SGHRS and YFSETQ. V trimming: 4 bases; J trimming: 1 base; junction bases outside the gene matches: 4. The DNA for the CDR3 is TGCGCCAGCAGCGCCGACAGGGTAACTAATGAAAAACTGTTTTTT. Its protein product is CASSADRVTNEKLFF. The full variable domain, with the rest looked up from reference TRBV5-1 and TRBJ1-4, is KAGVTQTPRYLIKTRGQQVTLSCSPISGHRSVSWYQQTPGQGLQFLFEYFSETQRNKGNFPGRFSGRQFSNSRSEMNVSTLELGDSALYLCASSADRVTNEKLFFGSGTQLSVL.

V and J are TRBV5-1 and TRBJ1-4, with D perhaps matching TRBD1 (5 bases). The CDR3 runs to 16 residues. Trimming cost V 2 bases and J 0 bases, with 11 bases left between them. Germline lookup yields CDR1 SGHRS and CDR2 YFSETQ. This CDR3 is CASSLQQATTNEKLFF. In nucleotides, the CDR3 is TGCGCCAGCAGCTTACAACAGGCCACAACTAATGAAAAACTGTTTTTT.